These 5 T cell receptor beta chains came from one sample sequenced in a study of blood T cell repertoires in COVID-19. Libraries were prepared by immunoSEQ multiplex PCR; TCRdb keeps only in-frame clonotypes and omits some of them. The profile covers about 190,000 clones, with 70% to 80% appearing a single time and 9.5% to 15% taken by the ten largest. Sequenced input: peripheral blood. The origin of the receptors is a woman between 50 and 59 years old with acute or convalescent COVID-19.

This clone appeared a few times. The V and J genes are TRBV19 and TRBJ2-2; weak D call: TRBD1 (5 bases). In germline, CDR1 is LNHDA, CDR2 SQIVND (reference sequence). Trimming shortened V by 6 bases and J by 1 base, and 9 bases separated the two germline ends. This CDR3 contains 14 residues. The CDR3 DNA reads TGTGCCAGTAGGCTGGACAAGAACACCGGGGAGCTGTTTTTT. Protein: CASRLDKNTGELFF.

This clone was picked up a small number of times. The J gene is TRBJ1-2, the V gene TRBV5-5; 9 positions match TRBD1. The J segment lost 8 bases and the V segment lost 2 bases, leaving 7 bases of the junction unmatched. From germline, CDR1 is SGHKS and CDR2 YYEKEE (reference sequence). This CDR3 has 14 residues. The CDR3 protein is CASSFKDRGSGYTF. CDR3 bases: TGTGCCAGCAGCTTCAAAGACAGGGGGAGCGGCTACACCTTC.

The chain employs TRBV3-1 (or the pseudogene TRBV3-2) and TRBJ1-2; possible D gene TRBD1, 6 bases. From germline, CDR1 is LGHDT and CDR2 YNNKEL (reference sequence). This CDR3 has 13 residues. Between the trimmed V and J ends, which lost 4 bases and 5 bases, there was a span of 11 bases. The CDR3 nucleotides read TGTGCCAGCAGCCTCCGAGGGGGATATGGCTACACCTTC. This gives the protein CASSLRGGYGYTF.

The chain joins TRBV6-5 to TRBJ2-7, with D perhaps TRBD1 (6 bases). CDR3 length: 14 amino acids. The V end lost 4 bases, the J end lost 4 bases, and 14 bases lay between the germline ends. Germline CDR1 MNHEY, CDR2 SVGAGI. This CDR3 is CASSSAGTTYEQYF. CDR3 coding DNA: TGTGCCAGCAGTTCCGCCGGGACAACTTACGAGCAGTACTTC.

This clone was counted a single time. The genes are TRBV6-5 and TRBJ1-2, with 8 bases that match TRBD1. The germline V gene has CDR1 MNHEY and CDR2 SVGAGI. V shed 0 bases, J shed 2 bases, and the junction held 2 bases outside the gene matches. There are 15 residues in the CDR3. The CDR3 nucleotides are TGTGCCAGCAGTTACTCCGACAGGGGCAACTATGGCTACACCTTC. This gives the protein CASSYSDRGNYGYTF.